These 27 T cell receptor beta chains were sequenced from one sample in a study of cytomegalovirus exposure and HLA in healthy donors. Sequencing was performed with immunoSEQ multiplex PCR; in TCRdb, only in-frame clones are kept and a portion is missing. The data hold approximately 150,000 clones, with 87% observed a single time. Sequencing was done on a sample of PBMCs. The receptor set was obtained from a man aged 18 to 30 in good health and CMV-seropositive.

The rearrangement joins TRBV5-1 to TRBJ2-5; D is possibly TRBD2 (6 bases). The CDR3 extends over 16 amino acids. V was trimmed by 0 bases and J by 2 bases, leaving 14 bases between them. Per the germline V gene, CDR1 is SGHRS and CDR2 is YFSETQ. For the CDR3, the DNA is TGCGCCAGCAGCTTGGCAGTCCGGCTAGCGCAAGAGACCCAGTACTTC. Its translation: CASSLAVRLAQETQYF.

The genes are TRBV19 and TRBJ1-2; the D is unclear. The CDR3 spans 12 residues. Germline V lookup: CDR1 LNHDA, CDR2 SQIVND (reference sequence). The V end lost 6 bases, the J end lost 2 bases, and 7 bases lay between the germline ends. CDR3 DNA sequence: TGTGCCAGTAGCCCAGCGAACTATGGCTACACCTTC. Its protein product is CASSPANYGYTF.

The chain carries TRBV6-6 and TRBJ1-3, with D hard to call. The CDR3 is 12 residues long. V was pared by 6 bases and J by 8 bases, with 11 bases between. Germline CDR1 MNHNY, CDR2 SVGAGI (reference sequence). The CDR3 nucleotides are TGTGCCAGCAGGACTACTGTTGACACCATATATTTT. This translates into CASRTTVDTIYF.

This clone was seen a few times. The V call is TRBV7-2, the J call TRBJ1-5; possible D gene TRBD1, 6 bases. This CDR3 region has 15 residues. Trimming removed 1 base from V and 7 bases from J, with 14 bases in between. CDR1 and CDR2 from the germline V gene are SGHTA and FQGNSA. CDR3 sequence: CASSLEWGGQQPQHF. CDR3 coding DNA: TGTGCCAGCAGCTTAGAGTGGGGGGGGCAACAGCCCCAGCATTTT.

The chain recombines TRBV7-9 with TRBJ1-2; the match to TRBD1 covers 7 bases. CDR1 is SEHNR, CDR2 FQNEAQ, per germline (reference sequence). The V gene end was trimmed by 3 bases and the J gene end by 2 bases; junction bases not matched to a gene: 15. The CDR3 totals 18 residues. CDR3 amino acids: CASSFLPNSRGQNYGYTF. CDR3 bases: TGTGCCAGCAGCTTTCTCCCAAACTCCCGGGGACAGAACTATGGCTACACCTTC.

CDR3 sequence: CASSRPGGFEQFF. For the CDR3, the DNA is TGTGCCAGCAGTAGACCGGGGGGCTTTGAGCAGTTCTTC. The chain has TRBV7-9 and TRBJ2-1; TRBD2 is a possible D gene (7 bases). Trimming left V 6 bases short and J 9 bases short, with 15 bases between. The germline V gene encodes CDR1 SEHNR and CDR2 FQNEAQ (reference sequence). The CDR3 covers 13 residues.

In this sample, this clone turned up once. The V gene is TRBV19, the J gene TRBJ2-2, with D perhaps TRBD2 (6 bases). CDR1 LNHDA and CDR2 SQIVND come from the germline V gene (reference sequence). The length of the CDR3 is 14 residues. V was pared by 3 bases and J by 2 bases, with 7 bases between. The CDR3 DNA sequence: TGTGCCAGTAGTATCGGGACTAACACCGGGGAGCTGTTTTTT. It specifies CASSIGTNTGELFF.

The chain links TRBV6-1 to TRBJ1-1; perhaps TRBD1 as D (5 bases). Per the germline V gene, CDR1 is MNHNS and CDR2 is SASEGT. Trimming stripped 11 bases from V and 0 bases from J, with 13 bases between. This CDR3 has 13 amino acids. CDR3 sequence (DNA): TGTGCCGTTCGAACAGGACTGAACACTGAAGCTTTCTTT. Translating gives CAVRTGLNTEAFF.

J is TRBJ1-3 and V is TRBV30, with D possibly TRBD1 on 5 matching bases. The CDR3 has 13 residues. V shed 8 bases and J shed 0 bases, with 11 bases lying between them. Germline V gene data show CDR1 as GTSNPN and CDR2 as SVGIG (reference sequence). CDR3: CASLGLSGNTIYF. In DNA form, the CDR3 reads TGTGCCAGCTTGGGGCTCTCTGGAAACACCATATATTTT. Full variable domain (rest looked up from reference TRBV30 and TRBJ1-3): SQTIHQWPATLVQPVGSPLSLECTVEGTSNPNLYWYRQAAGRGLQLLFYSVGIGQISSEVPQNLSASRPQDRQFILSSKKLLLSDSGFYLCASLGLSGNTIYFGEGSWLTVV.

This clone was seen just once. The DNA for the CDR3 is TGTGCCAGCAGTCCTTTAAGCGGGAGTAGGCTTGAGCAGTACTTC. It codes for CASSPLSGSRLEQYF. The chain joins TRBV2 to TRBJ2-7; 8 nucleotides match TRBD2. From germline, CDR1 is SNHLY and CDR2 FYNNEI. The J segment lost 7 bases and the V segment lost 5 bases, leaving 13 bases of the junction unmatched. This CDR3 has 15 residues. The full variable domain, with the rest looked up from reference TRBV2 and TRBJ2-7, is EPEVTQTPSHQVTQMGQEVILRCVPISNHLYFYWYRQILGQKVEFLVSFYNNEISEKSEIFDDQFSVERPDGSNFTLKIRSTKLEDSAMYFCASSPLSGSRLEQYFGPGTRLTVT.

The chain recombines TRBV13 with TRBJ1-1, with D tentatively TRBD1 (6 bases). The CDR3 runs to 15 residues. Trimming removed 1 base at V and 6 bases at J, with 15 bases between. CDR1 is PRHDT and CDR2 is FYEKMQ in the germline V gene (reference sequence). In DNA, the CDR3 is TGTGCCAGCAGCTTAGTAACAGGGAGAGGCGCTGAAGCTTTCTTT. This codes for CASSLVTGRGAEAFF. The entire variable domain, with the rest obtained from reference TRBV13 and TRBJ1-1, is as follows: AAGVIQSPRHLIKEKRETATLKCYPIPRHDTVYWYQQGPGQDPQFLISFYEKMQSDKGSIPDRFSAQQFSDYHSELNMSSLELGDSALYFCASSLVTGRGAEAFFGQGTRLTVV.

The chain has TRBV29-1 and TRBJ1-1; 7 bases align to TRBD1. The V gene's germline CDR1 is SQVTM and CDR2 ANQGSEA. The CDR3 has 15 residues. J was trimmed by 0 bases and V by 6 bases; bases with no gene match: 10. In DNA, the CDR3 is TGCAGCGTACATAACCCGGACAGGATGAACACTGAAGCTTTCTTT. It encodes CSVHNPDRMNTEAFF.

This chain connects TRBV7-3 to TRBJ2-2, with no clear D. Trimming left V 0 bases short and J 2 bases short, with 4 bases between. This CDR3 is 14 amino acids long. Germline assignment: CDR1 SGHTA and CDR2 FQGTGA. This chain's CDR3 is CASSLTANTGELFF. Here the CDR3 DNA reads TGTGCCAGCAGCTTAACAGCAAACACCGGGGAGCTGTTTTTT.

This clone was recorded only once. J is TRBJ2-7 and V is TRBV5-6, with 9 bases identical to TRBD1. The CDR3 runs to 14 residues. Germline CDR1 reads SGHDT; CDR2 reads YYEEEE. V shed 0 bases, J shed 2 bases, and the junction held 0 bases outside the gene matches. The CDR3 sequence: CASSLGTGAYEQYF. For the CDR3, the DNA is TGTGCCAGCAGCTTGGGGACAGGGGCCTACGAGCAGTACTTC.

This rearrangement joins TRBV5-1 to TRBJ1-1; 7 positions match TRBD1. The CDR3 sequence is 14 residues long. Trimming took 2 bases from V and 1 from J; bases not matched to a gene: 2. The germline gives CDR1 SGHRS, CDR2 YFSETQ. The CDR3 coding sequence is TGCGCCAGCAGCTTACGACAGGGGAACACTGAAGCTTTCTTT. This translates into CASSLRQGNTEAFF.

This clone has just one count. The chain is built from TRBV4-1 and TRBJ1-5; 7 bases map to TRBD1. Trimming at V came to 0 bases and at J to 5 bases, leaving 10 bases not matched to a gene. From germline, CDR1 is MGHRA and CDR2 YSYEKL. CDR3 length: 17 residues. CDR3 nucleotides: TGCGCCAGCAGCCAAGATCCGGCACAGGGGTTCCATCAGCCCCAGCATTTT. Residues: CASSQDPAQGFHQPQHF.

The chain couples TRBV27 to TRBJ2-7; D is unresolved. The length of the CDR3 is 13 residues. CDR1 and CDR2 from the germline V gene are MNHEY and SMNVEV (reference sequence). The V gene lost 5 bases and the J gene lost 0 bases, with 8 bases spanning the gap. The CDR3 DNA reads TGTGCCAGCAGTCGTACCGGCTCCTACGAGCAGTACTTC. Its translation: CASSRTGSYEQYF.

CDR3 amino acids: CASSGPTAGGYTF. CDR3 coding DNA: TGTGCCAGCAGCGGGCCAACAGCTGGAGGCTACACCTTC. The chain uses TRBV7-9 and TRBJ1-2, with no clear D. CDR3 length: 13 residues. Trimming took 5 bases from V and 8 from J, leaving 15 bases between them. The germline V gene encodes CDR1 SEHNR and CDR2 FQNEAQ (reference sequence).

A single count supports this clone. This chain joins TRBV6-6 and TRBJ1-4; weak D call: TRBD1 (6 bases). The CDR3 is made up of 13 amino acids. V was shortened by 8 bases and J by 8 bases, with 15 bases between the two germline ends. Germline CDR1 MNHNY, CDR2 SVGAGI (reference sequence). The CDR3 spells CASSSRGGEKLFF. CDR3 nucleotides: TGTGCCAGCTCGTCCAGGGGAGGGGAAAAACTGTTTTTT.

This clone came up once. J is TRBJ2-3 and V is TRBV6-1, with 10 bases aligning to TRBD2. Trimming took 7 bases from V and 4 from J; bases not matched to a gene: 8. The length of the CDR3 is 15 residues. Germline CDR1 MNHNS, CDR2 SASEGT. CDR3 in amino acids: CASTGLAGDPDTQYF. The DNA of the CDR3 is TGTGCCAGCACCGGGCTAGCGGGAGACCCAGATACGCAGTATTTT.

This clone turned up a few times. J is TRBJ2-4 and V is TRBV7-8; 11 positions match TRBD1. J gave up 7 bases and V 3 bases, and 5 bases lay outside the gene matches. In germline, CDR1 is SGHVS, CDR2 FQNEAQ. This CDR3 is 15 amino acids long. Written as DNA, the CDR3 is TGTGCCAGCAGCTTGGTGGGACAGGGGGGGAACATTCAGTACTTC. This encodes CASSLVGQGGNIQYF.

This chain connects TRBV18 to TRBJ2-6, with TRBD1 identical over 8 bases. After removal of 7 bases from V and 2 bases from J, the junction contained 7 bases not matched to a gene. This CDR3 spans 16 amino acids. From germline, CDR1 is KGHSH and CDR2 LQKENI. The CDR3 loop reads CASLTGVGPGANVLTF. CDR3 DNA sequence: TGTGCCAGCTTGACAGGGGTTGGACCTGGGGCCAACGTCCTGACTTTC.

The chain links TRBV11-2 to TRBJ2-7, with 7 bases that match TRBD2. Trimming removed 3 bases from V and 0 bases from J; junction bases left unmatched: 5. Germline V lookup: CDR1 SGHAT, CDR2 FQNNGV. This CDR3 has 15 residues. The CDR3 here is CASSLGWGGSYEQYF. As DNA, the CDR3 is TGTGCCAGCAGCTTGGGTTGGGGGGGCTCCTACGAGCAGTACTTC.

The chain recombines TRBV27 with TRBJ1-5; the match to TRBD1 covers 7 bases. With 2 bases clipped from V and 4 bases from J, the junction kept 5 bases outside the gene matches. The V gene's germline CDR1 is MNHEY and CDR2 SMNVEV (reference sequence). The CDR3 extends over 15 amino acids. Here the CDR3 DNA reads TGTGCCAGCAGTTTAGGGTCAGGGGGGAATCAGCCCCAGCATTTT. It is translated as CASSLGSGGNQPQHF.

J is TRBJ2-1 and V is TRBV27, with TRBD2 matching over 7 bases. The J segment lost 0 bases and the V segment lost 1 base, leaving 0 bases of the junction unmatched. CDR3 length: 15 residues. CDR1 MNHEY and CDR2 SMNVEV come from the germline V gene (reference sequence). CDR3 nucleotides: TGTGCCAGCAGTTTATGGACTAGCTCCTACAATGAGCAGTTCTTC. Its protein product is CASSLWTSSYNEQFF.

This clone was recorded only once. This chain joins TRBV27 and TRBJ1-4; possible D gene TRBD1, 6 bases. Looked up from germline, CDR1 is MNHEY and CDR2 is SMNVEV (reference sequence). This CDR3 has 19 residues. Trimming cost V 6 bases and J 3 bases, with 26 bases left between them. CDR3 DNA: TGTGCCAGCAGCTACCCCTCTCCAGGGGTTGTTCTACCTAATGAAAAACTGTTTTTT. It encodes CASSYPSPGVVLPNEKLFF.

The chain recombines TRBV29-1 with TRBJ1-6; D is perhaps TRBD1 (6 bases). V lost 5 bases, J lost 5 bases, and 16 bases lay in between. The CDR3 runs 15 residues. Germline CDR1 SQVTM, CDR2 ANQGSEA. The CDR3 nucleotides are TGCAGCGTTAAGGGGGTAGGGGCAAATAATTCACCCCTCCACTTT. Encoded protein: CSVKGVGANNSPLHF.